This T cell receptor beta chain comes out of a study of blood T cell repertoires in COVID-19. The overall study: Whether acute or convalescent, the COVID-19 samples came from the United States, Italy and Spain. Sources were T cells, B-cell-depleted T cells, or PBMCs; the material itself was cDNA or gDNA.

The table came from immunoSEQ multiplex PCR; TCRdb's copy has only in-frame clones and leaves some out. The table has fewer than 450,000 clones, 90% seen once. Deletions cut 5 bases from V and 3 bases from J, with 13 bases between. The germline V gene has CDR1 LNHDA and CDR2 SQIVND (reference sequence). The CDR3 totals 14 residues. The origin of this receptor is a young man who had recovered from COVID-19. The chain joins TRBV19 to TRBJ1-1, with TRBD1 as a possible D gene (5 bases). Sequenced material: PBMCs or T cells enriched from blood (not recorded which). This CDR3 reads CASSDPGGDTEAFF. CDR3 DNA: TGTGCCAGTAGTGACCCGGGGGGGGACACTGAAGCTTTCTTT.